A few counts support the clone carrying this TCR beta chain. Its specificity is unknown. The data derive from a study of blood T cells in healthy people across ages. Overall study findings and caveats: Older individuals had lower TCR beta diversity per million T cells (the decline was roughly linear).

The germline V gene has CDR1 MNHEY and CDR2 SVGAGI. The CDR3 runs to 14 residues. The germline V and J ends were trimmed by 2 bases and 2 bases, with 10 bases remaining between them. Primed by a sample-barcoded 5' primer and a J-beta primer mix, a second PCR proceeded for about 7 to 12 cycles. Sequencing recovered at least 3 million CDR3-containing paired-end reads from each sample. Via MiXCR, TCRdb re-called the 5' RACE reads, giving one row per CDR3 protein. The data contain 850,000 to 1,000,000 distinct CDR3 sequences, 48% of them singletons. The sample providers were healthy Caucasian people from Russia, aged about 6 to 95.

The rearrangement joins TRBV6-5 to TRBJ2-7; D gene unclear. The clonotype comes from a man aged 25 to 45 in good health. Sequencing used blood. The CDR3 loop reads CASSYQAETYEQYF. CDR3 sequence (DNA): TGTGCCAGCAGTTACCAGGCAGAAACCTACGAGCAGTACTTC.